The rows below give T cell receptor beta chains drawn from one sample of a study of blood T cell repertoires in COVID-19. Generated by immunoSEQ multiplex PCR, the TCRdb table keeps only in-frame clones and is missing some. There are about 220,000 clones in the sample; around 83% occur only once, and about 6.6% lies in the top ten. Sequenced input: PBMCs or T cells enriched from blood (not recorded which). The receptor source for this set is a woman aged 40-49 years who had recovered from COVID-19. Both conserved end residues are part of each CDR3. A D gene is named only where the DNA matches it firmly. Part of the rows lack a size; the others show once, few, many or a class for expanded clones.

v_call: TRBV19
j_call: TRBJ2-2
d_call: NA
clone_size: NA
cdr3_aa: CASSSGDANTGELFF
cdr3_nt: TGTGCCAGTAGTAGCGGGGACGCGAACACCGGGGAGCTGTTTTTT

v_call: TRBV19
j_call: TRBJ1-2
d_call: TRBD1
clone_size: once
cdr3_aa: CASSIGPGRGEDRYTF
cdr3_nt: TGTGCCAGTAGTATAGGACCGGGCAGGGGGGAGGATCGCTACACCTTC

v_call: TRBV10-2
j_call: TRBJ2-5
d_call: NA
clone_size: NA
cdr3_aa: CASSWTQQETQYF
cdr3_nt: TGCGCCAGCAGTTGGACTCAACAAGAGACCCAGTACTTC

v_call: TRBV28
j_call: TRBJ1-4
d_call: TRBD1
clone_size: NA
cdr3_aa: CASSKDRGREKLFF
cdr3_nt: TGTGCCAGCAGCAAGGACAGGGGGCGCGAAAAACTGTTTTTT

v_call: TRBV19
j_call: TRBJ1-4
d_call: TRBD1
clone_size: NA
cdr3_aa: CASSNRGSNEKLFF
cdr3_nt: TGTGCCAGTAGTAACAGGGGATCTAATGAAAAACTGTTTTTT

v_call: TRBV5-1
j_call: TRBJ2-1
d_call: TRBD2
clone_size: NA
cdr3_aa: CASSLGWTSGSVAVNEQFF
cdr3_nt: TGCGCCAGCAGCTTGGGTTGGACTAGCGGGAGTGTGGCCGTAAATGAGCAGTTCTTC

v_call: TRBV7-3
j_call: TRBJ2-5
d_call: TRBD1
clone_size: once
cdr3_aa: CASSQDRRQTQYF
cdr3_nt: TGTGCCAGCAGTCAGGACAGGCGTCAGACCCAGTACTTC

v_call: TRBV19
j_call: TRBJ1-1
d_call: NA
clone_size: NA
cdr3_aa: CASSPDPGGKAFF
cdr3_nt: TGTGCCAGTAGTCCCGACCCGGGGGGGAAAGCTTTCTTT

v_call: TRBV5-1
j_call: TRBJ2-7
d_call: TRBD2
clone_size: NA
cdr3_aa: CASSLISGRNSYEQYF
cdr3_nt: TGCGCCAGCAGCCTGATTAGCGGGAGGAACTCCTACGAGCAGTACTTC

v_call: TRBV11-3
j_call: TRBJ2-2
d_call: NA
clone_size: NA
cdr3_aa: CASSRLSGNTGELFF
cdr3_nt: TGTGCCAGCAGCCGGCTTAGCGGAAACACCGGGGAGCTGTTTTTT

v_call: TRBV18
j_call: TRBJ2-5
d_call: NA
clone_size: NA
cdr3_aa: CASSPLTEQATQYF
cdr3_nt: TGTGCCAGCTCACCCTTGACTGAGCAAGCGACCCAGTACTTC

v_call: TRBV10-2
j_call: TRBJ2-2
d_call: TRBD2
clone_size: NA
cdr3_aa: CASSAPGGLSGELFF
cdr3_nt: TGCGCCAGCAGTGCCCCGGGGGGTCTTTCCGGGGAGCTGTTTTTT

v_call: TRBV4-1
j_call: TRBJ2-2
d_call: TRBD2
clone_size: NA
cdr3_aa: CASSQGPGRARTGELFF
cdr3_nt: TGCGCCAGCAGCCAAGGTCCGGGGAGGGCGCGCACCGGGGAGCTGTTTTTT

v_call: TRBV5-1
j_call: TRBJ2-5
d_call: NA
clone_size: NA
cdr3_aa: CASSLVPADSSPETQYF
cdr3_nt: TGCGCCAGCAGCTTGGTTCCAGCTGACTCCTCGCCGGAGACCCAGTACTTC

v_call: TRBV10-2
j_call: TRBJ2-7
d_call: TRBD1
clone_size: NA
cdr3_aa: CASSERDRAYEQYF
cdr3_nt: TGCGCCAGCAGTGAAAGAGACAGGGCCTACGAGCAGTACTTC

v_call: TRBV7-9
j_call: TRBJ1-1
d_call: NA
clone_size: NA
cdr3_aa: CASSFGNTEAFF
cdr3_nt: TGTGCCAGCAGCTTCGGGAACACTGAAGCTTTCTTT

v_call: TRBV6-5
j_call: TRBJ1-1
d_call: NA
clone_size: NA
cdr3_aa: CASSYSRGDTEAFF
cdr3_nt: TGTGCCAGCAGTTACTCCCGTGGAGACACTGAAGCTTTCTTT

v_call: TRBV28
j_call: TRBJ1-4
d_call: TRBD1
clone_size: NA
cdr3_aa: CASSAYQGARGIEKLFF
cdr3_nt: TGTGCCAGCAGTGCATATCAGGGGGCGCGGGGGATTGAAAAACTGTTTTTT

v_call: TRBV3-1/TRBV3-2
j_call: TRBJ2-1
d_call: TRBD2
clone_size: few
cdr3_aa: CASSLRTSGRANEQFF
cdr3_nt: TGTGCCAGCAGCCTGAGGACTAGCGGGAGGGCCAATGAGCAGTTCTTC

v_call: TRBV29-1
j_call: TRBJ1-1
d_call: TRBD1
clone_size: NA
cdr3_aa: CSSYRGVTEAFF
cdr3_nt: TGCAGCTCTTACAGGGGAGTCACTGAAGCTTTCTTT

v_call: TRBV28
j_call: TRBJ2-7
d_call: TRBD2
clone_size: NA
cdr3_aa: CASSGTSTYEQYF
cdr3_nt: TGTGCCAGCAGTGGGACTAGCACCTACGAGCAGTACTTC

v_call: TRBV3-1/TRBV3-2
j_call: TRBJ1-2
d_call: NA
clone_size: once
cdr3_aa: CASSQIVSGYGYTF
cdr3_nt: TGTGCCAGCAGCCAAATCGTCTCGGGATATGGCTACACCTTC